This T cell receptor (beta chain) was observed in a study of identical twins. The V end was cut by 7 bases, the J end by 9 bases, with 16 bases between. The germline gives CDR1 MNHNS, CDR2 SASEGT. The CDR3 length is 14 residues. MiXCR, run by TCRdb on the 5' RACE reads, gives a single entry per CDR3 protein. There are approximately 240,000 distinct CDR3 sequences in the sample; about 14% occur only once, and around 9% lies in the top ten. The sequence derives from a young woman in good health. The chain links TRBV6-1 to TRBJ1-6; possible D gene TRBD1, 5 bases. The source material was memory (CD45RO+) T cells sorted from blood. CDR3 sequence reads: CASTLGVDISPLHF. The DNA of the CDR3 is TGTGCCAGCACCCTGGGGGTCGACATTTCACCCCTCCACTTT.